This TCR beta chain was retrieved from a study of naive and memory T cell subsets. The study's findings and limits: Clonotypes here are unpaired alpha or beta chain sequences.

As regards this clonotype: Its target is unknown.

The CDR3 has 15 amino acids. Trimming took 0 bases from V and 4 from J, leaving 13 bases between them. The germline CDR1 and CDR2 sequences are KGHSH and LQKENI. An equimolar mix of two oligonucleotides served as the beta constant-region primer for TRBC1 and TRBC2. Four rounds of PCR amplified the ligated cDNA using nested alpha and beta constant-region primers plus SP2. MiXCR was run by TCRdb on the UMI-ligation and nested PCR reads, yielding one entry per CDR3 protein. The data hold fewer than 40,000 distinct CDR3 sequences, with about 14% observed a single time. The TCR originated in a human donor in good health. The V and J genes are TRBV18 and TRBJ2-7, with a weak D call TRBD2 (6 bases). Sequencing used effector memory CD4+ T cells from blood. The subset was: effector memory, CD45RA- CD27-. CDR3 nucleotides: TGTGCCAGCTCACCACCGGGACTGGGAAGTTACGAGCAGTACTTC. It yields the protein CASSPPGLGSYEQYF. Supplemented by reference TRBV18 and TRBJ2-7, the full variable domain reads NAGVMQNPRHLVRRRGQEARLRCSPMKGHSHVYWYRQLPEEGLKFMVYLQKENIIDESGMPKERFSAEFPKEGPSILRIQQVVRGDSAAYFCASSPPGLGSYEQYFGPGTRLTVT.